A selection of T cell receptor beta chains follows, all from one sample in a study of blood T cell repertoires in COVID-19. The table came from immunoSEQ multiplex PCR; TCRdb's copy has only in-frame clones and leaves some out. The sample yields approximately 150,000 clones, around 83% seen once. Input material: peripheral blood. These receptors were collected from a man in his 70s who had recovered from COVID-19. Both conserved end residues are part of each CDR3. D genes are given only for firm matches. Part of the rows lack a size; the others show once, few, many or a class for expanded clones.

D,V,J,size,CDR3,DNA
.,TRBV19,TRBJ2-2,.,CASMHFGRGDTGELFF,TGTGCCAGTATGCACTTCGGACGCGGGGATACCGGGGAGCTGTTTTTT
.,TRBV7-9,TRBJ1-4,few,CASSLTDNEKLFF,TGTGCCAGCAGCCTAACCGATAATGAAAAACTGTTTTTT
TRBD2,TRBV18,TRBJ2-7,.,CASSPTPGLRGHEQYF,TGTGCCAGCTCACCCACTCCGGGACTAAGAGGTCACGAGCAGTACTTC
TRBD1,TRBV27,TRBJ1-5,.,CASSGQGAYQPQHF,TGTGCCAGCAGCGGACAGGGGGCATACCAGCCCCAGCATTTT
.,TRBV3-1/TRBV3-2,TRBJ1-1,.,CASSQGGDNTEAFF,TGTGCCAGCAGCCAAGGTGGAGACAACACTGAAGCTTTCTTT
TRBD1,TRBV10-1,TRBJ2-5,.,CASSRRTGQETQYF,TGCGCCAGCAGCCGGCGGACAGGGCAAGAGACCCAGTACTTC
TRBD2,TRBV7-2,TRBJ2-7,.,CASSLTAGVYEQYF,TGTGCCAGCAGCTTAACGGCGGGGGTCTACGAGCAGTACTTC
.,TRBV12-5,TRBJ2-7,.,CASGVSGSSYEQYF,TGTGCTAGCGGGGTTAGCGGATCCTCCTACGAGCAGTACTTC
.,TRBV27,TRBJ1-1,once,CASSPAGRNTEAFF,TGTGCCAGCAGCCCAGCGGGGAGGAACACTGAAGCTTTCTTT
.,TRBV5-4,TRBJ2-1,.,CASSLEGEQFF,TGTGCCAGCAGCTTGGAGGGGGAGCAGTTCTTC